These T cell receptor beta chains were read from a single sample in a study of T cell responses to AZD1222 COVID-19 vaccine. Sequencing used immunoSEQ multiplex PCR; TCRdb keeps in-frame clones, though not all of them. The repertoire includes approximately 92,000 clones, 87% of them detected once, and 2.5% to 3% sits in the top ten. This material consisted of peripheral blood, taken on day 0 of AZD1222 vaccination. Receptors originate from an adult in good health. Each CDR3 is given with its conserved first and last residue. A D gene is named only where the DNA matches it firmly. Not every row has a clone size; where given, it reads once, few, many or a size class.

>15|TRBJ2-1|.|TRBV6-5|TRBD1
CASNRPGTGINEQFF
TGTGCCAGCAACCGTCCCGGGACAGGGATCAATGAGCAGTTCTTC
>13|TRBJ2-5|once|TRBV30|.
CAWIARSEETQYF
TGTGCCTGGATAGCTAGGTCCGAGGAGACCCAGTACTTC
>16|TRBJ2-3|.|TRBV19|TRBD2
CASSPTRDYERDTQYF
TGTGCCAGTAGTCCAACCCGGGACTACGAAAGGGATACGCAGTATTTT
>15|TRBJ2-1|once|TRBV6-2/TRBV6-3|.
CASSYSPVTYNEQFF
TGTGCCAGCAGTTACAGCCCAGTGACCTACAATGAGCAGTTCTTC
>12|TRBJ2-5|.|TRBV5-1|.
CASRQGSETQYF
TGCGCCAGCAGACAGGGATCTGAGACCCAGTACTTC
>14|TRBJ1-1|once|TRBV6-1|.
CASSELAGPTEAFF
TGTGCCAGCAGTGAACTGGCAGGGCCCACTGAAGCTTTCTTT
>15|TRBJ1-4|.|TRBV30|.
CAWSGGRESNEKLFF
TGTGCCTGGAGCGGGGGACGGGAATCTAATGAAAAACTGTTTTTT
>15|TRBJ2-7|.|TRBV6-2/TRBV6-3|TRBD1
CASSSPGQVTYEQYF
TGTGCCAGCAGTTCCCCGGGACAGGTGACCTACGAGCAGTACTTC
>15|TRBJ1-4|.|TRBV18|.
CASSPSGASSEKLFF
TGTGCCAGCTCACCTTCCGGGGCCAGTAGTGAAAAACTGTTTTTT
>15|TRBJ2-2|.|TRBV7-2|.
CASSPQISNTGELFF
TGTGCCAGCAGCCCCCAGATCTCGAACACCGGGGAGCTGTTTTTT
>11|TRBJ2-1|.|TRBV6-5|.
CASSYLYEQFF
TGTGCCAGCAGTTACCTCTATGAGCAGTTCTTC
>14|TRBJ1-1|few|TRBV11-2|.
CASRNVAGITEAFF
TGTGCCAGCAGAAACGTCGCGGGTATCACTGAAGCTTTCTTT
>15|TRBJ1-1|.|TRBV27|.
CASSSLGLMNTEAFF
TGTGCCAGCAGTTCCTTGGGGTTAATGAACACTGAAGCTTTCTTT
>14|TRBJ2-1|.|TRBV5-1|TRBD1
CASNLPGTGIEQFF
TGCGCCAGCAATCTCCCCGGGACAGGGATTGAGCAGTTCTTC
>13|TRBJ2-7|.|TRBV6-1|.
CASSEWRGGEQYF
TGTGCCAGCAGTGAATGGAGGGGTGGGGAGCAGTACTTC
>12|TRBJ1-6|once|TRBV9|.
CASSVEGSPLHF
TGTGCCAGCAGCGTCGAGGGTTCACCCCTCCACTTT
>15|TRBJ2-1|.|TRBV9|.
CASSANYGGNNEQFF
TGTGCCAGCAGCGCTAATTACGGAGGGAACAATGAGCAGTTCTTC
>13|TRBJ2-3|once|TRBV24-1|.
CATSWAAGDTQYF
TGTGCCACCAGTTGGGCCGCCGGGGATACGCAGTATTTT
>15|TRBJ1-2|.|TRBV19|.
CASWAGSLGQPIYTF
TGTGCCAGTTGGGCTGGTAGCTTAGGGCAGCCGATCTACACCTTC
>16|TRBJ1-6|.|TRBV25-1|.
CASSDPRQGNNSPLHF
TGTGCCAGCAGTGACCCGCGGCAGGGGAATAATTCACCCCTCCACTTT
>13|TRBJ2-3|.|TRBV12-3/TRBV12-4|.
CASSPLFTDTQYF
TGTGCCAGCAGCCCTCTTTTCACAGATACGCAGTATTTT
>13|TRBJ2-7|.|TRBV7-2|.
CASSSPPGREQYF
TGTGCCAGCAGCTCCCCCCCAGGGCGCGAGCAGTACTTC
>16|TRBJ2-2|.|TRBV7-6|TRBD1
CASSPRGQGGTGELFF
TGTGCCAGCAGCCCCAGGGGACAGGGAGGCACCGGGGAGCTGTTTTTT
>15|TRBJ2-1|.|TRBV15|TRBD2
CATSRDPASGSEQFF
TGTGCCACCAGCAGAGATCCGGCTAGCGGGAGTGAGCAGTTCTTC
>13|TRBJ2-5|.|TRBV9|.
CASSVARGETQYF
TGTGCCAGCAGCGTAGCCCGGGGAGAGACCCAGTACTTC
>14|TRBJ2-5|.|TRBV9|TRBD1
CASSEGQGMETQYF
TGTGCCAGCAGCGAGGGACAGGGTATGGAGACCCAGTACTTC
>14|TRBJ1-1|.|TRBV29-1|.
CSAPGWDWSTEAFF
TGCAGCGCCCCGGGGTGGGATTGGAGCACTGAAGCTTTCTTT
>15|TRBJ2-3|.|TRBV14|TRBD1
CASSLRLPGTGTQYF
TGTGCCAGCAGCCTCCGTCTGCCGGGGACAGGTACGCAGTATTTT
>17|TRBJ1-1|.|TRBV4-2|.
CASSQGAGMGMGTEAFF
TGTGCCAGCAGCCAAGGGGCGGGCATGGGGATGGGCACTGAAGCTTTCTTT
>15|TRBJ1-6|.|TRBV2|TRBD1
CASRRQGGNNSPLHF
TGTGCCAGCAGACGACAGGGGGGAAATAATTCACCCCTCCACTTT
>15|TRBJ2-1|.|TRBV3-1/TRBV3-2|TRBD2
CASSLGTSGRYEQFF
TGTGCCAGCAGCCTCGGGACTAGCGGGAGGTATGAGCAGTTCTTC
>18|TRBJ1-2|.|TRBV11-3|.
CASSLGRVAGDSPEGYTF
TGTGCCAGCAGCTTAGGTCGGGTAGCAGGGGACTCCCCAGAAGGCTACACCTTC
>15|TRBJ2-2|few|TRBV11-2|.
CASSRTTSYTGELFF
TGTGCCAGCAGTCGAACTACTAGTTACACCGGGGAGCTGTTTTTT
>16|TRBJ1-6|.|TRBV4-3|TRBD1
CASSQDLTGGQSPLHF
TGCGCCAGCAGCCAAGATCTTACAGGGGGGCAATCACCCCTCCACTTT
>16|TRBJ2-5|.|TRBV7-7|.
CASSPNARKREETQYF
TGTGCTAGCAGCCCTAACGCAAGGAAGAGGGAAGAGACCCAGTACTTC
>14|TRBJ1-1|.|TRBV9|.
CASSPRAEGTEAFF
TGTGCCAGCAGCCCTCGCGCCGAGGGTACTGAAGCTTTCTTT
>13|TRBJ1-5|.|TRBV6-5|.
CASRPRQDQPQHF
TGTGCCAGCAGGCCGAGACAAGATCAGCCCCAGCATTTT
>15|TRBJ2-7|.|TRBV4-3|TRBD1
CASSQRQGFSYEQYF
TGCGCCAGCAGCCAAAGACAGGGATTTTCCTACGAGCAGTACTTC
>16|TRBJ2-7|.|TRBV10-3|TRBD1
CAISDTTGGGSYEQYF
TGTGCCATCAGTGATACGACAGGGGGTGGTTCCTACGAGCAGTACTTC
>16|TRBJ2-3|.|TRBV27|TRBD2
CASSPGLAASTDTQYF
TGTGCCAGCAGTCCGGGACTAGCGGCTAGCACAGATACGCAGTATTTT